The T cell receptor beta chain under discussion was sequenced for a study of blood T cells in healthy people across ages. Only one count was recorded for this clonotype. Given a much more abundant clone one base away, this may be a read error. Germline V lookup: CDR1 KGHSH, CDR2 LQKENI. CDR3 length equals 16 residues. PCR was performed a second time for roughly 7 to 11 cycles using a sample-barcoded 5' primer and a J-beta primer mix. A single record per CDR3 protein comes from TCRdb applying MiXCR to the 5' RACE reads. Among hundreds of thousands of distinct CDR3 sequences, around 32% were seen once, and the ten largest hold 15%.

The chain joins TRBV18 to TRBJ2-3; D is unresolved. Sequenced material: blood. The TCR sequence derives from a woman over 75 in good health. CDR3 sequence reads: CANSRNWRSSTDTQYF. DNA of the CDR3: TGTGCCAACTCACGAAACTGGCGGTCTAGCACAGATACGCAGTATTTT.